The rows below give T cell receptor beta chains drawn from one sample of a study of blood T cell repertoires in COVID-19. The table came from immunoSEQ multiplex PCR; TCRdb's copy has only in-frame clones and leaves some out. The data show about 170,000 clones, just under 85% seen once. The sample was peripheral blood. These TCRs come from a man aged 35-49 years who had recovered from COVID-19. CDR3s include the opening cysteine and the closing phenylalanine or tryptophan. Each record gives: V gene, D gene, J gene, clone size, CDR3 DNA, CDR3 protein. The D gene is left open where the match is weak. Not all rows give a size; the values are once, few, many and, for expanded clones, a class.

V gene: TRBV3-1/TRBV3-2; D gene: TRBD2; J gene: TRBJ2-1; clone size: -; CDR3 DNA: TGTGCCAGCAGCCAAGCCCCCGGGACTAACAATGAGCAGTTCTTC; CDR3 protein: CASSQAPGTNNEQFF
V gene: TRBV5-1; D gene: -; J gene: TRBJ2-5; clone size: -; CDR3 DNA: TGCGCCAGCTCCCTAGGGGGGGCGGAGACCCAGTACTTC; CDR3 protein: CASSLGGAETQYF
V gene: TRBV6-2/TRBV6-3; D gene: TRBD1; J gene: TRBJ2-7; clone size: -; CDR3 DNA: TGTGCCAGCAGTCCCGGGACAGGGTGGCAGTACTTC; CDR3 protein: CASSPGTGWQYF
V gene: TRBV4-2; D gene: -; J gene: TRBJ2-3; clone size: -; CDR3 DNA: TGTGCCAGCAGCCCTCCCGGTGACACAGATACGCAGTATTTT; CDR3 protein: CASSPPGDTDTQYF
V gene: TRBV7-9; D gene: TRBD1; J gene: TRBJ2-3; clone size: -; CDR3 DNA: TGTGCCAGCAGAACCGGGACAGGGTTTTCGGATACGCAGTATTTT; CDR3 protein: CASRTGTGFSDTQYF
V gene: TRBV6-5; D gene: -; J gene: TRBJ2-7; clone size: -; CDR3 DNA: TGTGCCAGCACCCGGGGTAGCGGAAGCTCCTACGAGCAGTACTTC; CDR3 protein: CASTRGSGSSYEQYF
V gene: TRBV9; D gene: -; J gene: TRBJ2-3; clone size: -; CDR3 DNA: TGTGCCAGCAGCGTAGATGAACTTGAGGGTCGGGATACGCAGTATTTT; CDR3 protein: CASSVDELEGRDTQYF
V gene: TRBV4-1; D gene: -; J gene: TRBJ2-7; clone size: -; CDR3 DNA: TGCGCCAGCAGCACCACTTCGGGACACACCTACGAGCAGTACTTC; CDR3 protein: CASSTTSGHTYEQYF
V gene: TRBV12-3/TRBV12-4; D gene: -; J gene: TRBJ1-1; clone size: -; CDR3 DNA: TGTGCCAGCAGTCCGTACAAGAACACTGAAGCTTTCTTT; CDR3 protein: CASSPYKNTEAFF
V gene: TRBV30; D gene: -; J gene: TRBJ2-2; clone size: -; CDR3 DNA: TGTGCCTGCCGCACGGGAACCGGGGAGCTGTTTTTT; CDR3 protein: CACRTGTGELFF
V gene: TRBV11-3; D gene: TRBD2; J gene: TRBJ2-4; clone size: few; CDR3 DNA: TGTGCCAGCAGCTTGACTAGCGGGGGTAACATTCAGTACTTC; CDR3 protein: CASSLTSGGNIQYF
V gene: TRBV7-2; D gene: TRBD2; J gene: TRBJ2-5; clone size: -; CDR3 DNA: TGTGCCAGCAGCTTAGGGACTAGCGGACAAGAGACCCAGTACTTC; CDR3 protein: CASSLGTSGQETQYF
V gene: TRBV30; D gene: TRBD1; J gene: TRBJ1-4; clone size: -; CDR3 DNA: TGTGCCTGGGACAGGGGGGATGAAAAACTGTTTTTT; CDR3 protein: CAWDRGDEKLFF
V gene: TRBV7-2; D gene: -; J gene: TRBJ1-6; clone size: -; CDR3 DNA: TGTGCCAGCAGCTCCCAGGGGATAAATTCACCCCTCCACTTT; CDR3 protein: CASSSQGINSPLHF
V gene: TRBV6-1; D gene: -; J gene: TRBJ2-5; clone size: -; CDR3 DNA: TGTGCCAGCAGTGAAGTGCGGGGGCGCGGGGAGACCCAGTACTTC; CDR3 protein: CASSEVRGRGETQYF
V gene: TRBV6-5; D gene: -; J gene: TRBJ2-1; clone size: -; CDR3 DNA: TGTGCCAGCAGTTACCCCGATGGGGGCGATGAGCAGTTCTTC; CDR3 protein: CASSYPDGGDEQFF
V gene: TRBV5-5; D gene: TRBD1; J gene: TRBJ1-2; clone size: once; CDR3 DNA: TGTGCCAGCAGATTAGACCTACCCGGGACAGGGAATGGCTACACCTTC; CDR3 protein: CASRLDLPGTGNGYTF
V gene: TRBV6-5; D gene: -; J gene: TRBJ2-1; clone size: -; CDR3 DNA: TGTGCCAGCAGAGCCGGGACATACAATGAGCAGTTCTTC; CDR3 protein: CASRAGTYNEQFF
V gene: TRBV25-1; D gene: TRBD2; J gene: TRBJ2-3; clone size: few; CDR3 DNA: TGTGCCAGCAGTGACCTCAAAACGGGGGGGTATACGCAGTATTTT; CDR3 protein: CASSDLKTGGYTQYF
V gene: TRBV25-1; D gene: -; J gene: TRBJ2-7; clone size: once; CDR3 DNA: TGTGCCAGCAGTGGAGTGTCCCTCCGGAGGAGGGACGAGCAGTACTTC; CDR3 protein: CASSGVSLRRRDEQYF
V gene: TRBV5-1; D gene: TRBD1; J gene: TRBJ2-1; clone size: -; CDR3 DNA: TGCGCCAGCAGCAAGACAGGGAACAATGAGCAGTTCTTC; CDR3 protein: CASSKTGNNEQFF
V gene: TRBV2; D gene: TRBD1; J gene: TRBJ1-6; clone size: once; CDR3 DNA: TGTGCCAGCAGGCAGGGACAGGGGGGTTCACCCCTCCACTTT; CDR3 protein: CASRQGQGGSPLHF
V gene: TRBV7-8; D gene: -; J gene: TRBJ2-2; clone size: -; CDR3 DNA: TGTGCCAGCAGGTTTCGGGTGGGGCCCAACACCGGGGAGCTGTTTTTT; CDR3 protein: CASRFRVGPNTGELFF
V gene: TRBV5-1; D gene: -; J gene: TRBJ2-5; clone size: -; CDR3 DNA: TGCGCCAGCAGCTTCGGTGGTAACGGAGAGACCCAGTACTTC; CDR3 protein: CASSFGGNGETQYF
V gene: TRBV5-5; D gene: -; J gene: TRBJ2-7; clone size: -; CDR3 DNA: TGTGCCAGCAGCCCTCAGGGTTACGAGCAGTACTTC; CDR3 protein: CASSPQGYEQYF
V gene: TRBV6-5; D gene: -; J gene: TRBJ1-1; clone size: -; CDR3 DNA: TGTGCCAGCAGTTACGGAGGTGAAGCTTTCTTT; CDR3 protein: CASSYGGEAFF
V gene: TRBV9; D gene: -; J gene: TRBJ1-1; clone size: once; CDR3 DNA: TGTGCCAGCAGTCGAGCTGAGAAGAACACTGAAGCTTTCTTT; CDR3 protein: CASSRAEKNTEAFF
V gene: TRBV19; D gene: TRBD1; J gene: TRBJ1-5; clone size: -; CDR3 DNA: TGTGCCAGTAGTATCCGGGACAGGGGCCTCTATTATAGCAATCAGCCCCAGCATTTT; CDR3 protein: CASSIRDRGLYYSNQPQHF
V gene: TRBV18; D gene: TRBD2; J gene: TRBJ2-7; clone size: -; CDR3 DNA: TGTGCCAGCTCACCCGGGGGGGTATCCTACGAGCAGTACTTC; CDR3 protein: CASSPGGVSYEQYF
V gene: TRBV3-1/TRBV3-2; D gene: TRBD2; J gene: TRBJ2-5; clone size: once; CDR3 DNA: TGTGCCAGCAGCCGCCCTAGGACTAGCGGGGAAGAGACCCAGTACTTC; CDR3 protein: CASSRPRTSGEETQYF
V gene: TRBV9; D gene: -; J gene: TRBJ2-5; clone size: -; CDR3 DNA: TGTGCCAGCAGCGTAGAATCCCAACAAGAGACCCAGTACTTC; CDR3 protein: CASSVESQQETQYF
V gene: TRBV4-3; D gene: TRBD1; J gene: TRBJ2-1; clone size: -; CDR3 DNA: TGCGCCAGCAGCCACGGACAGGGGAGGAGTGAGCAGTTCTTC; CDR3 protein: CASSHGQGRSEQFF
V gene: TRBV15; D gene: -; J gene: TRBJ2-1; clone size: -; CDR3 DNA: TGTGCCACCAGCAGTCCAACCTACAATGAGCAGTTCTTC; CDR3 protein: CATSSPTYNEQFF
V gene: TRBV12-3/TRBV12-4; D gene: -; J gene: TRBJ1-1; clone size: -; CDR3 DNA: TGTGCCACCAAATTACAGGAGAACACTGAAGCTTTCTTT; CDR3 protein: CATKLQENTEAFF
V gene: TRBV20-1; D gene: -; J gene: TRBJ1-2; clone size: once; CDR3 DNA: TGCAGTGCTAGTACAATAAGGGGCATCCCCTATGGCTACACCTTC; CDR3 protein: CSASTIRGIPYGYTF
V gene: TRBV5-1; D gene: -; J gene: TRBJ2-7; clone size: -; CDR3 DNA: TGCGCCAGCAGCTTGGCGGCAGGATTTGGGTACGAGCAGTACTTC; CDR3 protein: CASSLAAGFGYEQYF
V gene: TRBV7-9; D gene: TRBD1; J gene: TRBJ2-7; clone size: few; CDR3 DNA: TGTGCCAGCAGCCAACGGACAGGGCTCGAGCAGTACTTC; CDR3 protein: CASSQRTGLEQYF
V gene: TRBV19; D gene: -; J gene: TRBJ2-7; clone size: -; CDR3 DNA: TGTGCCAGTAGTACCCGGACAGAGACAGGCGAGCAGTACTTC; CDR3 protein: CASSTRTETGEQYF
V gene: TRBV2; D gene: -; J gene: TRBJ1-1; clone size: -; CDR3 DNA: TGTGCCAGCAGTGAACGGGGGGAGAACTTT; CDR3 protein: CASSERGENF
V gene: TRBV7-8; D gene: -; J gene: TRBJ1-1; clone size: -; CDR3 DNA: TGTGCCAGCTCCCGGGGGGTGAACACTGAAGCTTTCTTT; CDR3 protein: CASSRGVNTEAFF
V gene: TRBV9; D gene: TRBD2; J gene: TRBJ2-5; clone size: -; CDR3 DNA: TGTGCCAGCAGCTCCCGACTAGCGGGCCGGGAGACCCAGTACTTC; CDR3 protein: CASSSRLAGRETQYF
V gene: TRBV6-1; D gene: TRBD1; J gene: TRBJ2-3; clone size: -; CDR3 DNA: TGTGCCAGCAGTGAAGGACAGGGTATAAGGCAGTATTTT; CDR3 protein: CASSEGQGIRQYF
V gene: TRBV4-1; D gene: TRBD2; J gene: TRBJ2-2; clone size: -; CDR3 DNA: TGCGCCAGCAGCCATAGCGGGGAAGCGAACACCGGGGAGCTGTTTTTT; CDR3 protein: CASSHSGEANTGELFF
V gene: TRBV2; D gene: TRBD1; J gene: TRBJ1-1; clone size: -; CDR3 DNA: TGTGCCAGCTCTGGGGAACAGGGGACAAATTTAATAATGGACACTGAAGCTTTCTTT; CDR3 protein: CASSGEQGTNLIMDTEAFF
V gene: TRBV4-2; D gene: TRBD1; J gene: TRBJ1-1; clone size: -; CDR3 DNA: TGTGCCAGCAGCCAATTGACAGGGGGCGGGAAAGCTTTCTTT; CDR3 protein: CASSQLTGGGKAFF
V gene: TRBV20-1; D gene: -; J gene: TRBJ2-5; clone size: -; CDR3 DNA: TGCAGTGCTAGTAAGTCTTCGGGAGAGACCCAGTACTTC; CDR3 protein: CSASKSSGETQYF
V gene: TRBV11-2; D gene: TRBD1; J gene: TRBJ1-2; clone size: -; CDR3 DNA: TGTGCCAGCAGCTCGGGACAGGGCCTTTATGGCTACACCTTC; CDR3 protein: CASSSGQGLYGYTF
V gene: TRBV5-1; D gene: TRBD1; J gene: TRBJ2-7; clone size: -; CDR3 DNA: TGCGCCAGCAGCTTGGGTTTGGGGACAGCCTCCTACGAGCAGTACTTC; CDR3 protein: CASSLGLGTASYEQYF
V gene: TRBV18; D gene: -; J gene: TRBJ1-4; clone size: -; CDR3 DNA: TGTGCCAGCTCACCATCGTCAGGGAATGAAAAACTGTTTTTT; CDR3 protein: CASSPSSGNEKLFF
V gene: TRBV4-3; D gene: -; J gene: TRBJ1-5; clone size: -; CDR3 DNA: TGCGCCAGCAGCTCCTTCCACCAGGGGAATCAGCCCCAGCATTTT; CDR3 protein: CASSSFHQGNQPQHF
V gene: TRBV18; D gene: TRBD1; J gene: TRBJ1-5; clone size: -; CDR3 DNA: TGTGCCAGCTCACCGGGGACAGGGGCTCAGCCCCAGCATTTT; CDR3 protein: CASSPGTGAQPQHF